This TCR beta chain emerged from a study of early T cells in non-severe SARS-CoV-2 infection. Study background: From unsorted whole blood, bulk RNA was sequenced, and the chains remained unpaired.

Study-wide points: The study's VDJdb matching favored anti-spike CD8 responses and missed private and CD4 specificities.

Unique molecular identifiers tagged individual cDNA molecules. TCRdb reprocessed the 5' RACE reads with MiXCR, giving one entry per CDR3 protein. Among 100,000 to 150,000 distinct CDR3 sequences, more than 12% were seen once, and the ten largest hold about a fifth. The germline V gene encodes CDR1 MNHEY and CDR2 SMNVEV (reference sequence). The trim removed 4 bases at V and 5 bases at J, leaving 2 bases unmatched. CDR3 length equals 13 residues. This clonotype was seen repeatedly, ten times or more. Antigen specificity is unknown. V is TRBV27 and J is TRBJ2-7, with 10 positions matching TRBD1. The TCR originated in an adult who was a healthcare worker with PCR-confirmed SARS-CoV-2 infection or an uninfected control (not recorded which). The sequencing input was whole blood. The DNA of the CDR3 is TGTGCCAGCAGTTGGGACAGGGGCCACGAGCAGTACTTC. Protein sequence: CASSWDRGHEQYF.